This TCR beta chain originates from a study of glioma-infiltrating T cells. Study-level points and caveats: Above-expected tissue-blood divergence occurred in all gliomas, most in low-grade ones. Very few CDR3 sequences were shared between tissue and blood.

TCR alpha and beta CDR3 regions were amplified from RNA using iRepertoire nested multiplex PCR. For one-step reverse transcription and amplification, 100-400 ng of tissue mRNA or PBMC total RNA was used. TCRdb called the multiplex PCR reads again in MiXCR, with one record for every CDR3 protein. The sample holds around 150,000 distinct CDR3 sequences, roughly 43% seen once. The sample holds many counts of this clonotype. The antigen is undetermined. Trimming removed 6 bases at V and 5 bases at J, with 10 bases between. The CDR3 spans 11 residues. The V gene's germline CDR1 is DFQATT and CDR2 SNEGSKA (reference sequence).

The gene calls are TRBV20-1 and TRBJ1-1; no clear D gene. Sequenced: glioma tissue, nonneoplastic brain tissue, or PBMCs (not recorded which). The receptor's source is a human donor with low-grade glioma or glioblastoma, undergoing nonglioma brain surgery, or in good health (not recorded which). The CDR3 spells CSAITGTEAFF. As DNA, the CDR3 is TGCAGTGCGATCACCGGGACTGAAGCTTTCTTT.